Given below is one T cell receptor (beta chain) in context. It has no known antigen specificity. No much larger clone is present one base from it, and per-base qualities are unavailable. This entry belongs to a study of T cell responses to AZD1222 COVID-19 vaccine (dated by TCRdb to the early 2020s). Describing the broader study: AZD1222 recipients given second doses at about 4 weeks or at about 12 weeks were pooled, since spike-specific TCR depth and breadth were not found to differ between the two schedules. TCR sequencing covered some 250 trial participants: 207 given two doses of AZD1222 and 26 given two doses of MenACWY control vaccine. Trial participants were enrolled into age subgroups of 18-55, 56-69 and 70-plus years, which contained about 150, 27 and 61 TCR-sequenced participants, respectively. Results and caveats for the whole study, not just this receptor: Only five to seven AZD1222 recipients were SARS-CoV-2 seropositive at baseline, limiting conclusions about previously exposed vaccinees. In the small 56-69-year group, the increase in depth fell short of significance, most likely because of low power. Most participants were white British and females outnumbered males, and the authors suggested that clonal diversity may have been underestimated. Nearly half of unique spike-specific TCRs reportedly recognized epitopes outside regions mutated in the B.1.351 and B.1.1.7 variants. After two AZD1222 doses, spike-specific TCR breadth and depth were significantly higher than at day 0 and than in MenACWY recipients. Because no day 14 peak-response samples were available, the repertoires could be characterized only after the peak T cell response. The whole spike protein was spanned by vaccine-associated CD4 TCRs, and dominant responses were seen in regions 160-218 and 743-854.

Explained via the paper, the time point label denotes: baseline before first vaccination. The vaccinee samples were drawn from two UK trials, COV001 and COV002, one of which was a single-blind randomized controlled phase 2/3 trial testing AZD1222 (ChAdOx1 nCoV-19) in healthy adults. Trial participant PBMC samples were collected at day 0 and day 28 after the second dose for TCRbeta chain sequencing. The CDR3 regions of human TCRbeta chains were subjected to immunosequencing. Turning to the authors' computational methods: Repertoire TCRs were matched against a reference library of SARS-CoV-2-specific TCRs generated with the MIRA antigen-specificity platform. Breadth meant the fraction of unique TCRs that were SARS-CoV-2-associated, whereas depth meant the fraction of total T cells that were SARS-CoV-2-associated. Using the MIRA data, every spike-specific TCR was mapped to the spike region that the TCR reacted to and assigned to either a CD4 or a CD8 class. Log10-transformed breadth and depth values were compared by one-way ANOVA with Sidak's multiple comparisons tests. Sourced from immuneACCESS, this table was stored by TCRdb with only in-frame sequences that have V and J called. A share of the clones is absent; for the studies checked, an unresolved V gene accounts for under half, and the remainder has no known explanation. That table gives V, J and clone size, and the DNA gave D and trimming. The table for this sample lists around 130,000 clones; approximately 86% of them were counted only once. Of the sample, about 12% falls within the top ten clones.

From a lookup of the germline V gene (reference sequence), CDR1 and CDR2 are LGHDT and YNNKEL. The CDR3 measures 13 amino acids from cysteine to phenylalanine. Left in the record is the CDR3 DNA by itself, 39 bases read in frame from the first base. V is shortened by 2 bases, J by 6 bases, and the region joining them spans 8 bases. The material sequenced was peripheral blood, taken on day 0 of AZD1222 vaccination. The sequence derives from an adult in good health. The V and J genes are TRBV3-1 (or the pseudogene TRBV3-2) and TRBJ1-5; the D gene lacks a confident call. The sequence in DNA is TGTGCCAGCAGCCAAAAGCGGAGTCAGCCCCAGCATTTT. This encodes CASSQKRSQPQHF.